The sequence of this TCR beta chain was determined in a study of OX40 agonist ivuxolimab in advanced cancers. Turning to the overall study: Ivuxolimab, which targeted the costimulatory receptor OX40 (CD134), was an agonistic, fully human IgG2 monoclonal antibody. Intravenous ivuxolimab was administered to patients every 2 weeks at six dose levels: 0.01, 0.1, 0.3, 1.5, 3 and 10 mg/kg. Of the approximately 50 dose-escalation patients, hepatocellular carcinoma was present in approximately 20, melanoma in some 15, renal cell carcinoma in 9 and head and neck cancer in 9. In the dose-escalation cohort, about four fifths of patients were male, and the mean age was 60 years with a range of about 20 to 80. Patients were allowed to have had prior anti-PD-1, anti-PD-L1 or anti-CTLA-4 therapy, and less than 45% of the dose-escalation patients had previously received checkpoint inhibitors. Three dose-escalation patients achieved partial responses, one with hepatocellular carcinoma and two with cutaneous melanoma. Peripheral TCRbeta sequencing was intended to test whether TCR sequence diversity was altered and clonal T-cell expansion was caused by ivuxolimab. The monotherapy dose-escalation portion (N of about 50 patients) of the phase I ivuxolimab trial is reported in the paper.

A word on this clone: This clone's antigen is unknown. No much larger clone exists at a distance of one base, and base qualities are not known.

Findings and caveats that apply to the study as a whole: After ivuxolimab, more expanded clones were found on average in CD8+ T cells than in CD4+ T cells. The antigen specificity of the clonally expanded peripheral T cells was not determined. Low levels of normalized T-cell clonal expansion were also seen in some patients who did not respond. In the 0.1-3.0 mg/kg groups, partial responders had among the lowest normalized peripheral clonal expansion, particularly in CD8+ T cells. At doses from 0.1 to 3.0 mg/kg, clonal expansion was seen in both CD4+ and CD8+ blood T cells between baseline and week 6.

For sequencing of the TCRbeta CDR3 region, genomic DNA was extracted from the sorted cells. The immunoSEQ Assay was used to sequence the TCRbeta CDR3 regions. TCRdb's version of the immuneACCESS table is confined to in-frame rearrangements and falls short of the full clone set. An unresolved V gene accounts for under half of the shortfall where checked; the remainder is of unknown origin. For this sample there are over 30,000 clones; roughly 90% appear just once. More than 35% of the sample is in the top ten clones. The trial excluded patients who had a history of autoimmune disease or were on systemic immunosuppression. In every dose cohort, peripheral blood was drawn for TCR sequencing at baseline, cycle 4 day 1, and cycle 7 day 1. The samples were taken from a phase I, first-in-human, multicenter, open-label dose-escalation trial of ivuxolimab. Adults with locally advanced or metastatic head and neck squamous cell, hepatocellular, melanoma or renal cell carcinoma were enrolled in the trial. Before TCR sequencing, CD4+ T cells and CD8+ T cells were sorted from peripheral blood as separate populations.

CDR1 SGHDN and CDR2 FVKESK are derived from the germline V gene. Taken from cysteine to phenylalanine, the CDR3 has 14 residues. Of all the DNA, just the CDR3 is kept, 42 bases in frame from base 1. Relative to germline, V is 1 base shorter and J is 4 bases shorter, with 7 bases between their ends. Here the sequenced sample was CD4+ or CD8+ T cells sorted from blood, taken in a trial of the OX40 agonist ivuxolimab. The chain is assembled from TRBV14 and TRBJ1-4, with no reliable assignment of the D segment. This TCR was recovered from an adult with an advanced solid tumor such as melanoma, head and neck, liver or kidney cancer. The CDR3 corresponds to CASSQGRVNEKLFF. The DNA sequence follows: TGTGCCAGCAGCCAAGGTCGGGTTAATGAAAAACTGTTTTTT.